This T cell receptor (beta chain) was documented in a study of cytomegalovirus exposure and HLA in healthy donors. The PCR made use of 60 Vbeta and 13 Jbeta primers. Assay used: immunoSEQ multiplex PCR; TCRdb lists only in-frame clones, some missing. The sample totals about 140,000 clones. The J segment lost 6 bases and the V segment lost 2 bases, leaving 1 base of the junction unmatched. The CDR3 length is 14 residues. The V gene's germline CDR1 is SGHDT and CDR2 YYEEEE. Comments on this clone: Its antigen is not known. Additional DNA sequences in this sample encode the identical CDR3.

Findings of the study overall: An analysis was carried out later, and it reportedly showed fewer N-insertions in an Asian-associated ancestry cluster than the 666-donor mean. The records held CMV serostatus as the only immune exposure information. TCR beta sequences reportedly predicted the HLA-A and HLA-B alleles of most subjects accurately.

Sequencing was done on a sample of PBMCs. The gene calls are TRBV5-6 and TRBJ1-4, with 10 bases that match TRBD1. This clonotype was obtained from a middle-aged man in good health and CMV-seronegative. In nucleotides, the CDR3 is TGTGCCAGCAGCTTAGGGACAGGGGATGAAAAACTGTTTTTT. Protein: CASSLGTGDEKLFF.